This T cell receptor (beta chain) was captured in a study of blood T cell repertoires in COVID-19. Study summary: The samples span acute and convalescent COVID-19 from the United States, Italy and Spain. PBMCs, B-cell-depleted T cells, or T cells were the source of the cDNA or gDNA that made up the material.

Original analysis: Counts of nucleated cells, estimated from reference gene primer amplification, were obtained. Here immunoSEQ multiplex PCR was the method, and the copy in TCRdb shows in-frame clones only, minus some. V and J calls and clone size are as listed in that table; D and trimming were resolved from the DNA. In the table there are about 160,000 clones, approximately 84% of which are singletons. The germline gives CDR1 LGHNT, CDR2 FRNRAP. The V gene end was trimmed by 5 bases and the J gene end by 9 bases; junction bases not matched to a gene: 9. The length of the CDR3 is 14 residues. The gene calls are TRBV12-5 and TRBJ2-1, with 8 bases matching TRBD2. The sequenced sample consisted of peripheral blood. The sequence was obtained from a woman of 80 years or more with acute or convalescent COVID-19. This CDR3 is CASGPTGGFGEQFF. CDR3 coding DNA: TGTGCTAGTGGTCCGACGGGAGGGTTCGGTGAGCAGTTCTTC.